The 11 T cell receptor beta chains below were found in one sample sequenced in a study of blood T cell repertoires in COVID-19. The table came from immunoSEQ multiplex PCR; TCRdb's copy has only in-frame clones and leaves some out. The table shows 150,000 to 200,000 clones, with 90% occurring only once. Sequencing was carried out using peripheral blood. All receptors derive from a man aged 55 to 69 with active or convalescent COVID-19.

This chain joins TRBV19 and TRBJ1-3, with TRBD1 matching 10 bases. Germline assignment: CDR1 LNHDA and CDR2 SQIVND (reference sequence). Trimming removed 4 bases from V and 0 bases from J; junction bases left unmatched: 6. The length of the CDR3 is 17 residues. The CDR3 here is CASSTRQGANSGNTIYF. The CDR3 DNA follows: TGTGCCAGTAGTACCCGACAGGGGGCAAACTCTGGAAACACCATATATTTT.

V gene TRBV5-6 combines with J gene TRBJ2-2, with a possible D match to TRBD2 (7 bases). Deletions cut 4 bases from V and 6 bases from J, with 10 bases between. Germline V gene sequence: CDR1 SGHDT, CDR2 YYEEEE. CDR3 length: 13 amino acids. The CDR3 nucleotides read TGTGCCAGCAGCCTAGGGGGGGCCGGGGAGCTGTTTTTT. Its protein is CASSLGGAGELFF.

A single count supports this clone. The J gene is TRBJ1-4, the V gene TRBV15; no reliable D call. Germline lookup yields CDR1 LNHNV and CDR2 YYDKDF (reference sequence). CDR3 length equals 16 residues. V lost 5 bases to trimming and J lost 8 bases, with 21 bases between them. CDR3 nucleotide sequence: TGTGCCACCAGCTCTCGGGATTTTGCGATTTACGAAAAACTGTTTTTT. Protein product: CATSSRDFAIYEKLFF.

CDR3 bases: TGTGCCACCAGTCCCGGACAGAACTATGGCTACACCTTC. Protein: CATSPGQNYGYTF. The V and J genes are TRBV24-1 and TRBJ1-2; possibly TRBD1 for D (6 bases). Germline CDR1 KGHDR, CDR2 SFDVKD. Trimming cost V 6 bases and J 2 bases, with 9 bases left between them. CDR3 length: 13 residues.

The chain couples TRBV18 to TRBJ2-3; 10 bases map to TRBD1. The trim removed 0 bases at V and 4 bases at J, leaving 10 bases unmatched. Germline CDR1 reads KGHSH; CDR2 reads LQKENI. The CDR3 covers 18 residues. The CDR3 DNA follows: TGTGCCAGCTCACCACCCGCGTGGGGACAGGGGAGGGCAGATACGCAGTATTTT. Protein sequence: CASSPPAWGQGRADTQYF.

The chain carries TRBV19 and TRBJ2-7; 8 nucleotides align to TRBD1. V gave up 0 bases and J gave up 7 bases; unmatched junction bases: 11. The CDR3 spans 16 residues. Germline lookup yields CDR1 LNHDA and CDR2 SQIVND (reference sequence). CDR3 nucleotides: TGTGCCAGTAGTATAGAAGGGACAGGTCTTTTCGGGGAGCAGTACTTC. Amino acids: CASSIEGTGLFGEQYF.

The CDR3 DNA sequence: TGCAGCGTTGTGTTAGGGGATTTCGCCTACGAGCAGTACTTC. As protein: CSVVLGDFAYEQYF. The V gene is TRBV29-1, the J gene TRBJ2-7; possible D gene TRBD1, 5 bases. The CDR3 length is 14 residues. In germline, CDR1 is SQVTM, CDR2 ANQGSEA. Trimming stripped 4 bases from V and 2 bases from J, with 15 bases between.

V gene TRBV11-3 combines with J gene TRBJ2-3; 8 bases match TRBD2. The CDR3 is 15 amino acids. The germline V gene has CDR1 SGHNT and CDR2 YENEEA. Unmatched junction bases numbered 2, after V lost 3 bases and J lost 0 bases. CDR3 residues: CASSFGTSSTDTQYF. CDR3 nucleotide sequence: TGTGCCAGCAGCTTTGGGACTAGTAGCACAGATACGCAGTATTTT.

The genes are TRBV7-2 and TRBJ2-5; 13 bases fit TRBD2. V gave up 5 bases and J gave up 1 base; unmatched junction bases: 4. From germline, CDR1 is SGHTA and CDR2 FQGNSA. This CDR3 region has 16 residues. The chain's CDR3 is CASSTGLAGVQETQYF. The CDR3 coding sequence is TGTGCCAGCAGCACCGGACTAGCGGGGGTCCAAGAGACCCAGTACTTC.

The CDR3 DNA sequence: TGTGCCAGCAGCGTAAGCGGAACCACAGATACGCAGTATTTT. Residues: CASSVSGTTDTQYF. The chain uses TRBV9 and TRBJ2-3, with a possible D match to TRBD2 (5 bases). V shed 1 base and J shed 2 bases, with 8 bases lying between them. CDR3 length: 14 amino acids. Germline V CDR1 and CDR2: SGDLS, YYNGEE.

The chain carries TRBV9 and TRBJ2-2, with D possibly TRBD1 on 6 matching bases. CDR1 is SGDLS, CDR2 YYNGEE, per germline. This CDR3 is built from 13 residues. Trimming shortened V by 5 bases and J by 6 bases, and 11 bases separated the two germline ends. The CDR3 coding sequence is TGTGCCAGCAGGGGGGCATTCCCCGGGGAGCTGTTTTTT. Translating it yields CASRGAFPGELFF.